Shown below are 20 T cell receptor beta chains from a single sample sequenced in a study of CD8+CD57+ T cells in acquired aplastic anemia. An expansion of CD8+CD57+ cells by flow cytometry had been shown in patients chosen for sequencing. CDR3 and TCR beta VDJ profiling relied on a genomic DNA template. TCRdb re-called the reads with MiXCR, one entry per CDR3 protein. The sample holds roughly 260,000 distinct CDR3 sequences, 45% to 50% seen once. Sequenced sample: sorted CD4+, CD8+, or CD8+CD57+ T cells (not recorded which) from PBMCs. The receptors shown here come from a human donor with aplastic anemia.

Of note for this clonotype: At one end the junction does not follow the germline gene, possibly because of a read error. V usage is TRBV5-1 and J usage is TRBJ1-2, with TRBD1 identical over 7 bases. The V gene's germline CDR1 is SGHRS and CDR2 YFSETQ. The CDR3 contains 13 residues. The CDR3 bases are TGTGCCAGCAGCTCTGGACAGGACTATGGCTACACCTTC. This translates into CASSSGQDYGYTF.

This clonotype was recorded a few times. The V call is TRBV4-3, the J call TRBJ2-7, with D possibly matching TRBD2 (5 bases). The CDR3 sequence is 17 residues long. Trimming removed 5 bases at V and 5 bases at J, with 25 bases between. Germline V CDR1 and CDR2: LGHNA, YSLEER. The DNA for the CDR3 is TGCGCCAGCAGCGGGGTGCGCGGGTCCTACGATGGGAACGAGCAGTACTTC. Translated, it gives CASSGVRGSYDGNEQYF.

The V gene is TRBV20-1, the J gene TRBJ1-2; D is perhaps TRBD1 (6 bases). V was clipped by 3 bases and J by 2 bases, with 10 bases between them. In germline, CDR1 is DFQATT, CDR2 SNEGSKA (reference sequence). The CDR3 has 13 amino acids. The CDR3 region has the DNA TGCAGTGCTAGCACAGGGACGAACTATGGCTACACCTTC. This codes for CSASTGTNYGYTF.

The V and J genes are TRBV7-9 and TRBJ2-3; D is uncertain. Germline assignment: CDR1 SEHNR and CDR2 FQNEAQ (reference sequence). The germline V and J ends were trimmed by 5 bases and 6 bases, with 9 bases remaining between them. The CDR3 loop spans 12 amino acids. The CDR3 DNA follows: TGTGCCAGCAGCAGAGAGGCGGATACGCAGTATTTT. It translates to CASSREADTQYF.

V is TRBV2 and J is TRBJ2-1, with 13 bases matching TRBD2. This CDR3 has 15 amino acids. In germline, CDR1 is SNHLY, CDR2 FYNNEI. J gave up 6 bases and V 5 bases, and 4 bases lay outside the gene matches. The CDR3 DNA sequence: TGTGCCAGCAGTTTTACTAGCGGGAGGGCCAATGAGCAGTTCTTC. Its translation is CASSFTSGRANEQFF.

V usage is TRBV2 and J usage is TRBJ1-2; TRBD1 matches 11 bases. Germline trimming cut 7 bases from V and 4 bases from J; bases unmatched to any gene: 11. The CDR3 spans 16 residues. Germline CDR1 SNHLY, CDR2 FYNNEI. The CDR3 spells CASIRTGGAGGYGYTF. The CDR3 DNA reads TGTGCCAGCATTCGGACAGGGGGCGCTGGGGGCTATGGCTACACCTTC.

This clonotype was detected ten times or more. Here the CDR3 reads CASTGVATGELFF. The CDR3 region has the DNA TGTGCCAGCACAGGGGTAGCCACCGGGGAGCTGTTTTTT. The chain couples TRBV9 to TRBJ2-2; maybe TRBD1 (6 bases). Germline lookup yields CDR1 SGDLS and CDR2 YYNGEE. V was trimmed by 6 bases and J by 4 bases, leaving 10 bases between them. This CDR3 region has 13 residues.

In its sample, this clonotype was seen many times. The chain has TRBV13 and TRBJ2-5; 11 bases map to TRBD2. There are 16 residues in the CDR3. After removal of 5 bases from V and 2 bases from J, the junction contained 7 bases not matched to a gene. The germline V gene encodes CDR1 PRHDT and CDR2 FYEKMQ (reference sequence). This CDR3 reads CASSARLAGLQETQYF. CDR3 DNA: TGTGCCAGCAGCGCTAGACTAGCGGGGCTGCAAGAGACCCAGTACTTC.

Points on this clonotype: This may come from a read error, since a much larger clone is one base off. The chain combines TRBV11-2 with TRBJ2-7; D is undetermined. The CDR3 runs to 14 residues. Germline V gives CDR1 SGHAT, CDR2 FQNNGV. The V end was cut by 3 bases, the J end by 6 bases, with 15 bases between. The CDR3 reads CASSLHPGICEQYF. In DNA form, the CDR3 reads TGTGCCAGCAGCTTGCATCCAGGAATCTGCGAGCAGTACTTC.

This chain uses TRBV15 with TRBJ1-2; D is uncertain. Germline V gene lookup returns CDR1 LNHNV and CDR2 YYDKDF (reference sequence). The V gene lost 8 bases and the J gene lost 8 bases, with 3 bases spanning the gap. The CDR3 runs 8 residues. The CDR3 sequence: CATGGYTF. CDR3 DNA sequence: TGTGCCACCGGGGGCTACACCTTC.

The rearrangement links TRBV25-1 to TRBJ2-3; the D call may be TRBD1 or TRBD2 (6 bases each). Deletions cut 4 bases from V and 11 bases from J, with 13 bases between. Germline CDR1 and CDR2: MGHDK and SYGVNS. This CDR3 has 12 residues. The CDR3 bases are TGTGCCAGCAGTGGGGGGGCCGAGGGGCAGTATTTT. It specifies CASSGGAEGQYF.

With regard to this clonotype: An end of the junction does not agree with germline; a read error may underlie this. The rearrangement links TRBV10-1 to TRBJ1-2; 7 bases align to TRBD1. Germline CDR1 is WNHNN and CDR2 is SYGVQD (reference sequence). The CDR3 runs 13 residues. The CDR3 loop is CASRVTGKNGYTF. For the CDR3, the DNA is TGTGCCAGCAGGGTGACAGGGAAGAATGGCTACACCTTC.

This chain joins TRBV5-1 and TRBJ2-2; 8 nucleotides line up with TRBD2. The germline V gene encodes CDR1 SGHRS and CDR2 YFSETQ. The CDR3 spans 21 residues. Trimming took 3 bases from V and 0 from J; bases not matched to a gene: 19. The CDR3 loop reads CASSWNREGKDNTANTGELFF. DNA for the CDR3: TGCGCCAGCAGCTGGAACCGGGAGGGAAAGGATAACACCGCGAACACCGGGGAGCTGTTTTTT.

V usage is TRBV5-5 and J usage is TRBJ1-5; tentatively, D is TRBD1 (6 bases). V lost 1 base to trimming and J lost 9 bases, with 17 bases between them. The length of the CDR3 is 15 residues. The germline CDR1 and CDR2 sequences are SGHKS and YYEKEE (reference sequence). In DNA, the CDR3 is TGTGCCAGCAGCTTGTATGGATCCATAGGGGGGCCCCAGCATTTT. Protein: CASSLYGSIGGPQHF.

This clonotype was recorded many times. This chain uses TRBV5-4 with TRBJ2-7; 9 bases line up with TRBD1. CDR1 and CDR2 (germline): SGHNT, YYREEE (reference sequence). V lost 2 bases to trimming and J lost 0 bases; unmatched junction nucleotides: 3. This CDR3 contains 15 residues. The DNA for the CDR3 is TGTGCCAGCAGCTTTACGGGACAGGGCTCCTACGAGCAGTACTTC. This gives the protein CASSFTGQGSYEQYF.

This clonotype was counted at least ten times. The J gene is TRBJ1-2, the V gene TRBV29-1; D gene unclear. Germline-derived CDR1 and CDR2 are SQVTM and ANQGSEA. The CDR3 has 10 amino acids. Trimming took 1 base from V and 7 from J, leaving 4 bases between them. DNA for the CDR3: TGCAGCGTTGAAGGGCTTGGCTACACCTTC. Amino acid sequence: CSVEGLGYTF.

Ten or more counts support this clonotype. V usage is TRBV5-4 and J usage is TRBJ1-1; no definite D call. Trimming stripped 0 bases from V and 2 bases from J, with 8 bases between. Germline-derived CDR1 and CDR2 are SGHNT and YYREEE (reference sequence). The CDR3 contains 14 residues. CDR3 DNA sequence: TGTGCCAGCAGCTTGGCCCCGGGCAACACTGAAGCTTTCTTT. This codes for CASSLAPGNTEAFF.

This clonotype has at least ten counts. The chain is built from TRBV19 and TRBJ1-5; no clear D gene. The V and J ends lost 8 bases and 0 bases respectively, with 14 bases between them. Germline CDR1 reads LNHDA; CDR2 reads SQIVND (reference sequence). CDR3 length: 15 residues. The CDR3 DNA reads as TGTGCCAGTGGCCGGACTGACTATAGCAATCAGCCCCAGCATTTT. It translates to CASGRTDYSNQPQHF.

This clonotype showed up just once. A clone one base away is much larger, so this may be a read error. Here the CDR3 omits its conserved ending phenylalanine or tryptophan, so a read error is the likely source. The chain carries TRBV28 and TRBJ2-6; D remains ambiguous. This CDR3 is 15 amino acids long. V was pared by 3 bases and J by 1 base, with 7 bases between. The germline CDR1 and CDR2 sequences are MDHEN and SYDVKM. CDR3 coding DNA: TGTGCCAGCAGTTTTGATGAGTCTGGGGCCAACGTCCTGACTCTC. Its protein product is CASSFDESGANVLTL.

V usage is TRBV12-3 or TRBV12-4 and J usage is TRBJ1-5; possibly TRBD1 for D (6 bases). The CDR3 spans 14 residues. The V and J ends lost 5 bases and 3 bases respectively, with 11 bases between them. DNA for the CDR3: TGTGCCAGCAGTCCTGGACAGCTCAATCAGCCCCAGCATTTT. Amino acids: CASSPGQLNQPQHF.